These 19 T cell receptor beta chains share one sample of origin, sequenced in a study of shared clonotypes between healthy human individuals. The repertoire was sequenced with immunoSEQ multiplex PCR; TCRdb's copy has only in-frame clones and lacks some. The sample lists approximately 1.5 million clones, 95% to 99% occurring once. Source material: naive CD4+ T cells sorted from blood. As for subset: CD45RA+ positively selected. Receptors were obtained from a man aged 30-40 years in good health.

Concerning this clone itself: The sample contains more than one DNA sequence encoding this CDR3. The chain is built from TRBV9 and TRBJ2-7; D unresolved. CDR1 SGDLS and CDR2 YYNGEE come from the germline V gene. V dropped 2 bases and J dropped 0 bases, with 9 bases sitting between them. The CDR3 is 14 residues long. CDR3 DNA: TGTGCCAGCAGCGTTGCAGTCCCCTCCTACGAGCAGTACTTC. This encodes CASSVAVPSYEQYF.

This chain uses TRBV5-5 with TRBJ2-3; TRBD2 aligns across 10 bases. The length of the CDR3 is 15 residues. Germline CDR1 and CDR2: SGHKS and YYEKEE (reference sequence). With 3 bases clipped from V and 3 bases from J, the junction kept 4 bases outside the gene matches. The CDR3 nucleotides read TGTGCCAGCAGCTCGACTAGCGGGCAAACAGATACGCAGTATTTT. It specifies CASSSTSGQTDTQYF.

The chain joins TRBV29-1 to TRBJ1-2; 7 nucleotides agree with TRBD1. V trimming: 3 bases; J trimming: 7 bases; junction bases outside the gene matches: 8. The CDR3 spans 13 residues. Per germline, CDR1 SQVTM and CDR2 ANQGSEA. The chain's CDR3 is CSVDRDSSFGYTF. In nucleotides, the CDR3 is TGCAGCGTTGACCGGGACAGCAGTTTTGGCTACACCTTC.

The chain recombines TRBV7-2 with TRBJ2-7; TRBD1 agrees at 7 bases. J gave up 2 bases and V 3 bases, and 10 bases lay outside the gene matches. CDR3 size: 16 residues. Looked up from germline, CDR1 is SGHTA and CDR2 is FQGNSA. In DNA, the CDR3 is TGTGCCAGCAGCTTGGGGAATCCAGGGGGACCCTACGAGCAGTACTTC. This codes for CASSLGNPGGPYEQYF. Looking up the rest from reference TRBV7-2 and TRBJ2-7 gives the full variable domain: GAGVSQSPSNKVTEKGKDVELRCDPISGHTALYWYRQSLGQGLEFLIYFQGNSAPDKSGLPSDRFSAERTGGSVSTLTIQRTQQEDSAVYLCASSLGNPGGPYEQYFGPGTRLTVT.

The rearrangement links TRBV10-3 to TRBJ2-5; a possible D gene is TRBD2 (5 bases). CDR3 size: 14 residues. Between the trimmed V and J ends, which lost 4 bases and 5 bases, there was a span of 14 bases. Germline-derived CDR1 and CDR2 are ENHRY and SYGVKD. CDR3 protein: CAISAGGTAETQYF. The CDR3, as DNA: TGTGCCATCAGTGCCGGAGGAACGGCGGAGACCCAGTACTTC.

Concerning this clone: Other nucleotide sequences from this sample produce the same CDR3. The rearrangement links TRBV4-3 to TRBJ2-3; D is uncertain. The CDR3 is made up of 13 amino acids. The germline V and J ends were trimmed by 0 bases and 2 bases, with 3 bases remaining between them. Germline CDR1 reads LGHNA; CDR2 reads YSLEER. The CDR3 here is CASSQESTDTQYF. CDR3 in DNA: TGCGCCAGCAGCCAAGAGTCCACAGATACGCAGTATTTT.

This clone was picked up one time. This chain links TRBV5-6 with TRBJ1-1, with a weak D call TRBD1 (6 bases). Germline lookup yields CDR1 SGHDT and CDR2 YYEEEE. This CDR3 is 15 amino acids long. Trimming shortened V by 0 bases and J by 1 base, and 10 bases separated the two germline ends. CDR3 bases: TGTGCCAGCAGCTTGGGCGCGACAGGGAACACTGAAGCTTTCTTT. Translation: CASSLGATGNTEAFF. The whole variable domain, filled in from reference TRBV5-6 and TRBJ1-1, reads DAGVTQSPTHLIKTRGQQVTLRCSPKSGHDTVSWYQQALGQGPQFIFQYYEEEERQRGNFPDRFSGHQFPNYSSELNVNALLLGDSALYLCASSLGATGNTEAFFGQGTRLTVV.

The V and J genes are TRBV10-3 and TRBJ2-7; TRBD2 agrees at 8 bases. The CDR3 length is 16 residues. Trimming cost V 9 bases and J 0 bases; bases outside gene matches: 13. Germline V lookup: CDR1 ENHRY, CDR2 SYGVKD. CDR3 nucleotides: TGTGCCATTAAAACAACTAGCGGAGAGAGCTCCTACGAGCAGTACTTC. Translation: CAIKTTSGESSYEQYF.

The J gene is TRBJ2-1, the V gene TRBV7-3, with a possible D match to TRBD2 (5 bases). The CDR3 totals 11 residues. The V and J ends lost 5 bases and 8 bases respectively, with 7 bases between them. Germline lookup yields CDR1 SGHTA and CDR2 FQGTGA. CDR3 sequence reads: CASSNGDEQFF. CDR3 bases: TGTGCCAGCAGCAACGGGGATGAGCAGTTCTTC.

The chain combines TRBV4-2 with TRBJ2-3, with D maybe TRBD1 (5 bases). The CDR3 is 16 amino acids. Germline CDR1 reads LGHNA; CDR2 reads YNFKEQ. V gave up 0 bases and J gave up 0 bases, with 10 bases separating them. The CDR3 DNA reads TGTGCCAGCAGCCAAGAATGGACACCAAGCACAGATACGCAGTATTTT. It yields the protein CASSQEWTPSTDTQYF.

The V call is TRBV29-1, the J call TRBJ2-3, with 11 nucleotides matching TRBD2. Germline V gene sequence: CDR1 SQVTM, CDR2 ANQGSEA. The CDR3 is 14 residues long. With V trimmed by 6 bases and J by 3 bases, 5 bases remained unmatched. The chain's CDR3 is CSVIGLAGTDTQYF. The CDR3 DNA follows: TGCAGCGTCATAGGACTAGCGGGTACAGATACGCAGTATTTT.

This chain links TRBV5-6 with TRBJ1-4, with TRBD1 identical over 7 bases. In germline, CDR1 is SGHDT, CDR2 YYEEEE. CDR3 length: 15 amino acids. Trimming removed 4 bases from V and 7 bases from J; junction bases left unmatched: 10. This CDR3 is CASSALTGTSEKLFF. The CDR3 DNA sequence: TGTGCCAGCAGCGCCTTGACAGGGACATCTGAAAAACTGTTTTTT.

CDR3 coding DNA: TGTGCCAGCACCGGCGTAAGGAATAGCAATCAGCCCCAGCATTTT. It is translated as CASTGVRNSNQPQHF. The V gene is TRBV2, the J gene TRBJ1-5; D is ambiguous. V was cut by 7 bases and J by 0 bases, with 13 bases left in between. The CDR3 length is 15 residues. Looked up from germline, CDR1 is SNHLY and CDR2 is FYNNEI.

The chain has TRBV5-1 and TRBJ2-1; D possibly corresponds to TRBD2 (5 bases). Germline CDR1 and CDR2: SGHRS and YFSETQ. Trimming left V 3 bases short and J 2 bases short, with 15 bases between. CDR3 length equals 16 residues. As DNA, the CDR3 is TGCGCCAGCAGCTCGGCGGGTGGCGCCACCTACAATGAGCAGTTCTTC. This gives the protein CASSSAGGATYNEQFF. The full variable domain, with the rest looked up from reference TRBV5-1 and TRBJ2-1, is KAGVTQTPRYLIKTRGQQVTLSCSPISGHRSVSWYQQTPGQGLQFLFEYFSETQRNKGNFPGRFSGRQFSNSRSEMNVSTLELGDSALYLCASSSAGGATYNEQFFGPGTRLTVL.

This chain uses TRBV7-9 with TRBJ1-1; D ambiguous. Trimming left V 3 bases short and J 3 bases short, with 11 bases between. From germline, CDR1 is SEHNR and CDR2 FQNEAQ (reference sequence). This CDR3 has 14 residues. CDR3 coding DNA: TGTGCCAGCAGCTTGACGGCCGGGGACACTGAAGCTTTCTTT. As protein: CASSLTAGDTEAFF.

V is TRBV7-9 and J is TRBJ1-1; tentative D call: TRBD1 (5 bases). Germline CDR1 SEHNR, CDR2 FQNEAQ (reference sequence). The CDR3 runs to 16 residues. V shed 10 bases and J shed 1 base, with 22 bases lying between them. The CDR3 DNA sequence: TGTGCCATCTCTCAGGGACCTCCCCCGGGGAACACTGAAGCTTTCTTT. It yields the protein CAISQGPPPGNTEAFF.

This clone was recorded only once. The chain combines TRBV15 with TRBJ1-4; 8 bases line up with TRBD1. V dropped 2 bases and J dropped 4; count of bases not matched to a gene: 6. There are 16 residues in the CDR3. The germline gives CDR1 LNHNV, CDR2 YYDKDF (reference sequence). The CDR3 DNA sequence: TGTGCCACCAGCAGAAATATACAGGGGGATAATGAAAAACTGTTTTTT. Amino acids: CATSRNIQGDNEKLFF.

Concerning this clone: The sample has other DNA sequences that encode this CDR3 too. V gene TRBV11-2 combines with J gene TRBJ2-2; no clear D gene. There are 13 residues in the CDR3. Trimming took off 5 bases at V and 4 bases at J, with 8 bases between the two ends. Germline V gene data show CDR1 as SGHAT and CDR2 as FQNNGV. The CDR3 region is CASSPRLTGELFF. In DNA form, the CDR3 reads TGTGCCAGCAGCCCACGGCTCACCGGGGAGCTGTTTTTT.

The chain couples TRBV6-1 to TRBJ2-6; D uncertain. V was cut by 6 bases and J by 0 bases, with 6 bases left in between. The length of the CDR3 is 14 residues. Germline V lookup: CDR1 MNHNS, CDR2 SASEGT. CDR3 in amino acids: CASRRISGANVLTF. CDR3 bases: TGTGCCAGCAGACGGATCTCTGGGGCCAACGTCCTGACTTTC.